Listed below are T cell receptor beta chains from one sample, sequenced in a study of cytomegalovirus exposure and HLA in healthy donors. Measured with immunoSEQ multiplex PCR; TCRdb has only the in-frame clones, and not every one. This table holds about 160,000 clones, more than 65% found once. The sequenced material came from PBMCs. These receptors originate from a man in his thirties or forties in good health and CMV-seronegative. Each CDR3 is given with its conserved first and last residue. Each record gives: V gene, D gene, J gene, clone size, CDR3 DNA, CDR3 protein. The D gene is left open where the match is weak. Expanded clones get a size class; other rows say once, few or many, or leave the size out.

v_call: TRBV29-1
d_call: -
j_call: TRBJ1-4
clone_size: -
cdr3_nt: TGCAGCGTGGTCGGGGGTGCTAATGAAAAACTGTTTTTT
cdr3_aa: CSVVGGANEKLFF

v_call: TRBV4-1
d_call: TRBD2
j_call: TRBJ2-3
clone_size: -
cdr3_nt: TGCGCCAGCAGGTTTTCTGGGGGGGGGAAAACTCTCATAGATTCCGGTACGCAGTATTTT
cdr3_aa: CASRFSGGGKTLIDSGTQYF

v_call: TRBV6-1
d_call: -
j_call: TRBJ1-4
clone_size: -
cdr3_nt: TGTGCCAGCAGGACGGGGGCTAATGAAAAACTGTTTTTT
cdr3_aa: CASRTGANEKLFF

v_call: TRBV30
d_call: -
j_call: TRBJ1-2
clone_size: -
cdr3_nt: TGTGCTTCCGAGGGTTCTAACTATGGCTACACCTTC
cdr3_aa: CASEGSNYGYTF

v_call: TRBV19
d_call: TRBD2
j_call: TRBJ2-1
clone_size: -
cdr3_nt: TGTGCCAGTAGTATCGGGATAGCGGGAGATATTGAGCAGTTCTTC
cdr3_aa: CASSIGIAGDIEQFF

v_call: TRBV6-1
d_call: -
j_call: TRBJ2-3
clone_size: -
cdr3_nt: TGTGCCAGCAGTGTGGAGATTAGCACAGATACGCAGTATTTT
cdr3_aa: CASSVEISTDTQYF

v_call: TRBV6-5
d_call: -
j_call: TRBJ1-5
clone_size: -
cdr3_nt: TGTGCCAGCAGGCCTCAATCCGAGCGGCCCCAGCATTTT
cdr3_aa: CASRPQSERPQHF

v_call: TRBV30
d_call: -
j_call: TRBJ2-5
clone_size: once
cdr3_nt: TGTGCCTGGACCCCTAGCGCCGAGACCCAGTACTTC
cdr3_aa: CAWTPSAETQYF

v_call: TRBV27
d_call: -
j_call: TRBJ1-1
clone_size: -
cdr3_nt: TGTGCCAGCAGTTCGACAGGAAACCTGGAGGCTTTCTTT
cdr3_aa: CASSSTGNLEAFF

v_call: TRBV27
d_call: TRBD1
j_call: TRBJ2-5
clone_size: -
cdr3_nt: TGTGCCAGCAGTTTAGAGGGTAGGGCGCAGGGGGCGCGGGAGACCCAGTACTTC
cdr3_aa: CASSLEGRAQGARETQYF

v_call: TRBV5-6
d_call: TRBD1
j_call: TRBJ2-3
clone_size: once
cdr3_nt: TGTGCCAGCAGCTTGGGACAGGGGATTCCGCAGTATTTT
cdr3_aa: CASSLGQGIPQYF

v_call: TRBV9
d_call: -
j_call: TRBJ2-1
clone_size: -
cdr3_nt: TGTGCCAGCAGCCCGATCGGTAGTTCCCTCACTAATGAGCAGTTCTTC
cdr3_aa: CASSPIGSSLTNEQFF

v_call: TRBV7-9
d_call: TRBD2
j_call: TRBJ2-2
clone_size: -
cdr3_nt: TGTTCCAGCAGAAGTAGCGGGAGTTCTAACACCGGGGAGCTGTTTTTT
cdr3_aa: CSSRSSGSSNTGELFF

v_call: TRBV11-2
d_call: TRBD2
j_call: TRBJ2-7
clone_size: -
cdr3_nt: TGTGCCAGCAGCTTACCAACCGGGACTAGCATCTACGAGCAGTACTTC
cdr3_aa: CASSLPTGTSIYEQYF

v_call: TRBV5-3
d_call: -
j_call: TRBJ2-1
clone_size: -
cdr3_nt: TGTGCCAGAAGCTTGGTTAACGGCAATGAGCAGTTCTTC
cdr3_aa: CARSLVNGNEQFF

v_call: TRBV19
d_call: TRBD2
j_call: TRBJ2-5
clone_size: -
cdr3_nt: TGTGCCTCGAGGACTAGCGGGGGCACCCAAGAGACCCAGTACTTC
cdr3_aa: CASRTSGGTQETQYF

v_call: TRBV28
d_call: -
j_call: TRBJ1-2
clone_size: -
cdr3_nt: TGTGCCAGCAGTTCCGGGGGGGCTTTGGACTATGGCTACACCTTC
cdr3_aa: CASSSGGALDYGYTF

v_call: TRBV6-5
d_call: -
j_call: TRBJ2-7
clone_size: -
cdr3_nt: TGTGCCAGCAGTCATCAAGCGGGCCCCTACGAGCAGTACTTC
cdr3_aa: CASSHQAGPYEQYF

v_call: TRBV28
d_call: -
j_call: TRBJ1-2
clone_size: -
cdr3_nt: TGTGCCAGCAGTTTAAGTCAGGTGAACTATGGCTACACCTTC
cdr3_aa: CASSLSQVNYGYTF

v_call: TRBV7-3
d_call: TRBD2
j_call: TRBJ2-1
clone_size: -
cdr3_nt: TGTGCCAGCAGCTCTCCGGGACTAGCGGGAACGGTTGGCAATGAGCAGTTCTTC
cdr3_aa: CASSSPGLAGTVGNEQFF

v_call: TRBV5-8
d_call: TRBD2
j_call: TRBJ2-7
clone_size: once
cdr3_nt: TGTGCCAGCAAGGTGCTAGCGGGAGGGCAAGGAGGCTTC
cdr3_aa: CASKVLAGGQGGF

v_call: TRBV7-9
d_call: -
j_call: TRBJ2-3
clone_size: -
cdr3_nt: TGTGCCAGCAGCCCTAGGCTAGCAGATACAGATACGCAGTATTTT
cdr3_aa: CASSPRLADTDTQYF

v_call: TRBV5-1
d_call: TRBD1
j_call: TRBJ1-5
clone_size: -
cdr3_nt: TGCGCCAGCAGAGAAGTGACAGGGGGCGATCAGCCCCAGCATTTT
cdr3_aa: CASREVTGGDQPQHF

v_call: TRBV7-6
d_call: -
j_call: TRBJ1-1
clone_size: -
cdr3_nt: TGTGCCAGCAGCTTAACGGGGGGAGGCACTGAAGCTTTCTTT
cdr3_aa: CASSLTGGGTEAFF

v_call: TRBV19
d_call: -
j_call: TRBJ2-3
clone_size: -
cdr3_nt: TGTGCCAGTAGGATCTCCCGCGAAGATACGCAGTATTTT
cdr3_aa: CASRISREDTQYF

v_call: TRBV6-4
d_call: TRBD1
j_call: TRBJ1-2
clone_size: few
cdr3_nt: TGTGCCAGCAGTCAGACCGGGACAGGGCTCTATGGCTACACCTTC
cdr3_aa: CASSQTGTGLYGYTF

v_call: TRBV5-4
d_call: -
j_call: TRBJ1-1
clone_size: -
cdr3_nt: TGTGCCAGCAGCTTCGGGGAGGACACTGAAGCTTTCTTT
cdr3_aa: CASSFGEDTEAFF

v_call: TRBV19
d_call: -
j_call: TRBJ2-5
clone_size: -
cdr3_nt: TGTGCCAGTAGTATAGATACAGGGTTTGGCCAAGAGACCCAGTACTTC
cdr3_aa: CASSIDTGFGQETQYF

v_call: TRBV6-6
d_call: TRBD1
j_call: TRBJ1-4
clone_size: -
cdr3_nt: TGTGCCAGCAGGAGCCTTGACAGGGGAGTTGAAAAACTGTTTTTT
cdr3_aa: CASRSLDRGVEKLFF

v_call: TRBV6-6
d_call: TRBD1
j_call: TRBJ2-7
clone_size: -
cdr3_nt: TGTGCCAGCAGCCTCATCCCGGGACAGAGTACCTACGAGCAGTACTTC
cdr3_aa: CASSLIPGQSTYEQYF

v_call: TRBV9
d_call: TRBD2
j_call: TRBJ2-7
clone_size: -
cdr3_nt: TGTGCCAGCAGCGTAGGGGTTAGCGGGGTCTCCTACGAGCAGTACTTC
cdr3_aa: CASSVGVSGVSYEQYF

v_call: TRBV27
d_call: TRBD2
j_call: TRBJ2-7
clone_size: -
cdr3_nt: TGTGCCAGCAGTCCCCGGGGTAGCGGGGCGACCTACGAGCAGTACTTC
cdr3_aa: CASSPRGSGATYEQYF

v_call: TRBV30
d_call: -
j_call: TRBJ1-2
clone_size: -
cdr3_nt: TGTGCCTGGAGGATGCGAACGTCTGATGGCTACACCTTC
cdr3_aa: CAWRMRTSDGYTF

v_call: TRBV30
d_call: -
j_call: TRBJ1-1
clone_size: -
cdr3_nt: TGTGCCTGGAGTTCACTGACAGGTCGGACTGAAGCTTTCTTT
cdr3_aa: CAWSSLTGRTEAFF

v_call: TRBV11-3
d_call: TRBD2
j_call: TRBJ2-2
clone_size: -
cdr3_nt: TGTGCCAGCAGCGAAACTGGCGAAGCGGGAGGGGAGCTGTTTTTT
cdr3_aa: CASSETGEAGGELFF

v_call: TRBV5-4
d_call: -
j_call: TRBJ1-1
clone_size: -
cdr3_nt: TGTGCCAGCAGCTTGGCCGGGGGAGCGAACACTGAAGCTTTCTTT
cdr3_aa: CASSLAGGANTEAFF

v_call: TRBV7-2
d_call: TRBD2
j_call: TRBJ2-3
clone_size: -
cdr3_nt: TGTGCCAGCAGTCTACGGGGGGGTACCTCCAGATCCGTAGATACGCAGTATTTT
cdr3_aa: CASSLRGGTSRSVDTQYF

v_call: TRBV4-3
d_call: -
j_call: TRBJ2-7
clone_size: -
cdr3_nt: TGCGCCAGCAGCCAAGATTCCACCTACGAGCAGTACTTC
cdr3_aa: CASSQDSTYEQYF

v_call: TRBV30
d_call: -
j_call: TRBJ2-7
clone_size: -
cdr3_nt: TGTGCCTGGAGTACGCTCCAGCACTACGAGCAGTACTTC
cdr3_aa: CAWSTLQHYEQYF

v_call: TRBV5-1
d_call: -
j_call: TRBJ2-1
clone_size: few
cdr3_nt: TGCGCCAGCAGCTTGATTTCGACGAGGGACTACAATGAGCAGTTCTTC
cdr3_aa: CASSLISTRDYNEQFF

v_call: TRBV9
d_call: -
j_call: TRBJ1-1
clone_size: -
cdr3_nt: TGTGCCAGCAGCGTAGCTACCGATCCCGGAGGTGAAGCTTTCTTT
cdr3_aa: CASSVATDPGGEAFF

v_call: TRBV30
d_call: TRBD1
j_call: TRBJ1-4
clone_size: few
cdr3_nt: TGTGCCTGGAAAGGCAGGGGGCAGTCGGGAACTAATGAAAAACTGTTTTTT
cdr3_aa: CAWKGRGQSGTNEKLFF

v_call: TRBV28
d_call: TRBD1
j_call: TRBJ1-2
clone_size: -
cdr3_nt: TGTGCCAGCAGTGTGATGGGGACAGGGGAGGGCTACACCTTC
cdr3_aa: CASSVMGTGEGYTF

v_call: TRBV19
d_call: -
j_call: TRBJ1-6
clone_size: once
cdr3_nt: TGTGCCAGTACTAGGGGGGAGGGACTTCGCTCACCCCTCCACTTT
cdr3_aa: CASTRGEGLRSPLHF

v_call: TRBV6-4
d_call: -
j_call: TRBJ2-7
clone_size: -
cdr3_nt: TGTGCCAGGGCCGCCGTTAGGGGGGGGAACGAGCAGTACTTC
cdr3_aa: CARAAVRGGNEQYF

v_call: TRBV7-9
d_call: TRBD1
j_call: TRBJ2-5
clone_size: -
cdr3_nt: TGTGCCAGCAGCCCACAGGGGGCTCTGTTGGAGACCCAGTACTTC
cdr3_aa: CASSPQGALLETQYF

v_call: TRBV11-3
d_call: TRBD2
j_call: TRBJ2-3
clone_size: -
cdr3_nt: TGTGCCAGCAGCCCCGATAGCGGGAGTTTTTCAGATACGCAGTATTTT
cdr3_aa: CASSPDSGSFSDTQYF

v_call: TRBV15
d_call: TRBD2
j_call: TRBJ2-5
clone_size: -
cdr3_nt: TGTGCCACCAGCACCCCAAGCGGGAGAAACCAAGAGACCCAGTACTTC
cdr3_aa: CATSTPSGRNQETQYF

v_call: TRBV10-3
d_call: -
j_call: TRBJ1-2
clone_size: -
cdr3_nt: TGTGCCATCAGTGAGTGGTCAGATTATGGCTACACCTTC
cdr3_aa: CAISEWSDYGYTF